These T cell receptor beta chains were read from a single sample in a study of blood T cell repertoires in COVID-19. The table came from immunoSEQ multiplex PCR; TCRdb's copy has only in-frame clones and leaves some out. The profile covers around 180,000 clones, with 70% to 90% appearing a single time and roughly 2.5% taken by the ten largest. Sequenced input: peripheral blood. These receptors all come from a man between 35 and 55 years old with active or convalescent COVID-19. Each CDR3 is given with its conserved first and last residue. The D gene is left open where the match is weak. A clone size is listed for some rows: how often the clone was seen (once, few, many), or a class if it is expanded.

cdr3_nt	cdr3_aa	d_call	clone_size	v_call	j_call
TGTGCCAGCAGCGTAGAGGGACAGGGAAACTATGGCTACACCTTC	CASSVEGQGNYGYTF	TRBD1	.	TRBV9	TRBJ1-2
TGTGCCAGCAGTTACCCGGGACTAGCGGGGCAAGAGACCCAGTACTTC	CASSYPGLAGQETQYF	TRBD2	.	TRBV6-5	TRBJ2-5
TGCACCAGCAGCCAAAGCCGGACCGGGACAGGGGATGGCTACACCTTC	CTSSQSRTGTGDGYTF	.	.	TRBV1	TRBJ1-2
TGTGCCACCAGGGGGACAGGGATGAACACTGAAGCTTTCTTT	CATRGTGMNTEAFF	TRBD1	few	TRBV24-1	TRBJ1-1
TGCGCCAGCAGCTTGACTGGGACTAGCGGGAGCACAGATACGCAGTATTTT	CASSLTGTSGSTDTQYF	TRBD2	.	TRBV10-2	TRBJ2-3
TGTGCCAGCAGCGTAGGTATCCTCCAGGGCTACACCTTC	CASSVGILQGYTF	.	few	TRBV9	TRBJ1-2
TGCGCCAGCAGCCTTACCCGGGACACATCCACCGGGGAGCTGTTTTTT	CASSLTRDTSTGELFF	.	.	TRBV4-3	TRBJ2-2
TGTGCCAGCAGCGTAGCAGGGACAAATACGCAGTATTTT	CASSVAGTNTQYF	.	.	TRBV9	TRBJ2-3
TGTGCCACCAGTGAGTCTAGGGACAGAACTAACTATGGCTACACCTTC	CATSESRDRTNYGYTF	TRBD1	.	TRBV24-1	TRBJ1-2
TGCGCCAGCAGCCAACTTGGACAGAACCAAGAGACCCAGTACTTC	CASSQLGQNQETQYF	.	.	TRBV4-1	TRBJ2-5
TGTGCCACCAGCAGGCTCATAGGGGTTAGCAATCAGCCCCAGCATTTT	CATSRLIGVSNQPQHF	.	.	TRBV15	TRBJ1-5
TGTGCCTGTCGGGTGGCCCAAGAGACCCAGTACTTC	CACRVAQETQYF	.	.	TRBV30	TRBJ2-5
TGTGCCAGCGCCCGGGGACAGGGGGTTCGCAATCAGCCCCAGCATTTT	CASARGQGVRNQPQHF	TRBD1	.	TRBV19	TRBJ1-5
TGTGCCAGCACCGGACAGCGGCACTCTGGAAACACCATATATTTT	CASTGQRHSGNTIYF	.	.	TRBV5-5	TRBJ1-3
TGCGCCAGCAGCGACCGACAGGGTAGAAACATTCAGTACTTC	CASSDRQGRNIQYF	TRBD1	.	TRBV5-1	TRBJ2-4
TGTGCCAGCCAACGGAGCAATCAGCCCCAGCATTTT	CASQRSNQPQHF	.	.	TRBV6-5	TRBJ1-5
TGCGCCAGCAGCTCGGACAGGGGAACCCACTACGAGCAGTACTTC	CASSSDRGTHYEQYF	TRBD1	.	TRBV5-1	TRBJ2-7
TGTGCCAGCAGCGGGGAGCTAGCGGACCCATACAATGAGCAGTTCTTC	CASSGELADPYNEQFF	TRBD2	.	TRBV3-1/TRBV3-2	TRBJ2-1
TGTGCCAGCAGCCAAGGGATCCAGGGGGCGGGAAGCTCACCCCTCCACTTT	CASSQGIQGAGSSPLHF	TRBD1	few	TRBV4-2	TRBJ1-6
TGTGCCTGGAAAGAGACAGCGAATTCACCCCTCCACTTT	CAWKETANSPLHF	.	.	TRBV30	TRBJ1-6
TGTGCCAGTAGTATAGGACTAGCGGGGGCGCCCGGTGAGCAGTTCTTC	CASSIGLAGAPGEQFF	TRBD2	.	TRBV19	TRBJ2-1
TGTGCCAGCGAGGGACAGGATAATTCACCCCTCCACTTT	CASEGQDNSPLHF	TRBD1	.	TRBV2	TRBJ1-6
TGCGCCAGCAGCTTAGAGGGTGAAGCTTTCTTT	CASSLEGEAFF	.	.	TRBV5-1	TRBJ1-1
TGCGCCAGCAGCCCCATCCCAGCGGGACAGGGGCCCTATGGCTACACCTTC	CASSPIPAGQGPYGYTF	TRBD1	.	TRBV5-1	TRBJ1-2
TGTGCCAGCAGTGCGGACAGATCCAATGAAAAACTGTTTTTT	CASSADRSNEKLFF	.	.	TRBV2	TRBJ1-4
TGTGCCAGCAGTCCCCAGGGGGCCAGCAATCAGCCCCAGCATTTT	CASSPQGASNQPQHF	TRBD1	.	TRBV6-5	TRBJ1-5
TGTGCCAGCAGTTTCAGCCTAGGGGTGGTAGTTAATGAAAAACTGTTTTTT	CASSFSLGVVVNEKLFF	.	.	TRBV28	TRBJ1-4
TGTGCCAGCAGCAAGGGACAGGAGAACACTGAAGCTTTCTTT	CASSKGQENTEAFF	TRBD1	.	TRBV9	TRBJ1-1
TGTGCCAGCAGCTTGACAGATAACTATGGCTACACCTTC	CASSLTDNYGYTF	.	.	TRBV11-2	TRBJ1-2
TGTGCCCATTCCGACAGGGACTATGGCTACACCTTC	CAHSDRDYGYTF	TRBD1	.	TRBV19	TRBJ1-2
TGCGCCAGCAGCTTGAGTGGCGGGGCTCGGACCGGGGAGCTGTTTTTT	CASSLSGGARTGELFF	.	.	TRBV5-1	TRBJ2-2
TGTGCCAGCAGCCCCTCGGATGAAAAACTGTTTTTT	CASSPSDEKLFF	.	.	TRBV3-1/TRBV3-2	TRBJ1-4
TGTGCCACCAGCCGGGGGAGCCCGAACACTGAAGCTTTCTTT	CATSRGSPNTEAFF	.	.	TRBV24-1	TRBJ1-1
TGTGCCAGCTCAACCAGGGGGGAGGGCACAGATACGCAGTATTTT	CASSTRGEGTDTQYF	.	.	TRBV18	TRBJ2-3
TGTGCCTGGCAGCGGGGGGAGGGAGATACGCAGTATTTT	CAWQRGEGDTQYF	TRBD2	.	TRBV30	TRBJ2-3
TGCGCCAGCAGCCAATCCGGACAGGGAAACACTGAAGCTTTCTTT	CASSQSGQGNTEAFF	TRBD1	.	TRBV4-1	TRBJ1-1
TGTGCCAGCCAAAGAAGTCGGGAGGGTAACTATGGCTACACCTTC	CASQRSREGNYGYTF	.	.	TRBV6-5	TRBJ1-2
TGTGCCAGTAAACCAATGACAGGGGGGATTGAAAAACTGTTTTTT	CASKPMTGGIEKLFF	TRBD1	.	TRBV19	TRBJ1-4
TGTGCCAGCAGTTCTAGACAGGGAAACCAGCCCCAGCATTTT	CASSSRQGNQPQHF	TRBD1	.	TRBV6-5	TRBJ1-5
TGTGCCAGCACCCTGGGGGGTCCTACAGATACGCAGTATTTT	CASTLGGPTDTQYF	.	many	TRBV5-4	TRBJ2-3
TGTGCCTGGAGTGTTGATCGACATAAGCAGTACTTC	CAWSVDRHKQYF	.	.	TRBV30	TRBJ2-7
TGTGCCTGGAGTATACAGGGGAAAAACATTCAGTACTTC	CAWSIQGKNIQYF	TRBD1	.	TRBV30	TRBJ2-4
TGTGCCAGCAGGTTATCTAGCACAGATACGCAGTATTTT	CASRLSSTDTQYF	.	.	TRBV2	TRBJ2-3
TGTGCCAGCAGCCTACAGGGGGCTACGCAGTATTTT	CASSLQGATQYF	TRBD1	.	TRBV27	TRBJ2-3
TGTGCCAGCAGGACCGGACAGGGGGCATGGACTGAAGCTTTCTTT	CASRTGQGAWTEAFF	TRBD1	.	TRBV6-5	TRBJ1-1
TGTGCCAGCACCTACGACCGGACAGGGATCAACTATGGCTACACCTTC	CASTYDRTGINYGYTF	TRBD1	.	TRBV6-6	TRBJ1-2
TGTGCCAGCAGGCCTTTGAGGGGGCTATACAATGAGCAGTTCTTC	CASRPLRGLYNEQFF	TRBD1	once	TRBV11-2	TRBJ2-1